The rows below give T cell receptor beta chains drawn from one sample of a study of cytomegalovirus exposure and HLA in healthy donors. Clones were sequenced by immunoSEQ multiplex PCR, and TCRdb holds only the in-frame ones, with some missing. The table has under 200,000 clones, over 70% seen once. Sequencing input: PBMCs. Receptor source: a woman aged 30 to 39 in good health and CMV-seronegative. CDR3s include the opening cysteine and the closing phenylalanine or tryptophan. D genes are given only for firm matches. Clone size is not always given. Where it is, it says once, few, many or a class for expanded clones.

>-|TRBJ1-5|TRBV5-8|-
TGTGCCAGCAGCTTGGTGGGCAGAACTGGAGGTCGTCAGCCCCAGCATTTT
CASSLVGRTGGRQPQHF
>-|TRBJ1-1|TRBV30|TRBD1
TGTGCCTGGACCCCGACAGGGGGCGAGTGGAGTACTGAAGCTTTCTTT
CAWTPTGGEWSTEAFF
>-|TRBJ2-3|TRBV5-4|TRBD2
TGTGCCAGCACCGAGCGGGGGGGCCTGGATACGCAGTATTTT
CASTERGGLDTQYF
>once|TRBJ2-3|TRBV5-1|TRBD2
TGCGCCAGCAGCTTGAGTAGCGGGGGCACAGATACGCAGTATTTT
CASSLSSGGTDTQYF
>-|TRBJ2-1|TRBV4-1|TRBD2
TGCGCCAGCAGCCAAGGAGCGGGGGCCTTTCCTGGCAATGAGCAGTTCTTC
CASSQGAGAFPGNEQFF
>-|TRBJ2-3|TRBV7-9|-
TGTGCCAGCAGCTTAGAGGGAGAAAGCACAGATACGCAGTATTTT
CASSLEGESTDTQYF
>-|TRBJ1-1|TRBV7-2|-
TGTGCCAGCAGCCCCATTCGGAGCACTGAAGCTTTCTTT
CASSPIRSTEAFF
>-|TRBJ1-5|TRBV7-2|-
TGTGCCAGCAGCTTAGTGGGCCAGAGCTATCAGTCCCAGCATTTT
CASSLVGQSYQSQHF
>-|TRBJ2-5|TRBV5-1|TRBD2
TGCGCCAGCAGCTTCTTTGGGAGCGGGGAGGCGGAGACCCAGTACTTC
CASSFFGSGEAETQYF
>-|TRBJ1-1|TRBV5-4|TRBD1
TGTGCCAGCAGCTCCCCGGGACAGGGTAACACTGAAGCTTTCTTT
CASSSPGQGNTEAFF
>-|TRBJ2-1|TRBV7-8|TRBD2
TGTGCCAGCAGCCCGAAGCGGGGGCAGTTCTTC
CASSPKRGQFF
>-|TRBJ2-5|TRBV5-1|-
TGCGCCAGCAGCTTCAGCCAAGAGACCCAGTACTTC
CASSFSQETQYF
>-|TRBJ1-1|TRBV14|-
TGTGCCAGCAGCCAAGTGTTCGACACTGAAGCTTTCTTT
CASSQVFDTEAFF
>-|TRBJ2-7|TRBV6-5|-
TGTGCCAGCAGTTACTCCACGGAGGAGCAGTACTTC
CASSYSTEEQYF